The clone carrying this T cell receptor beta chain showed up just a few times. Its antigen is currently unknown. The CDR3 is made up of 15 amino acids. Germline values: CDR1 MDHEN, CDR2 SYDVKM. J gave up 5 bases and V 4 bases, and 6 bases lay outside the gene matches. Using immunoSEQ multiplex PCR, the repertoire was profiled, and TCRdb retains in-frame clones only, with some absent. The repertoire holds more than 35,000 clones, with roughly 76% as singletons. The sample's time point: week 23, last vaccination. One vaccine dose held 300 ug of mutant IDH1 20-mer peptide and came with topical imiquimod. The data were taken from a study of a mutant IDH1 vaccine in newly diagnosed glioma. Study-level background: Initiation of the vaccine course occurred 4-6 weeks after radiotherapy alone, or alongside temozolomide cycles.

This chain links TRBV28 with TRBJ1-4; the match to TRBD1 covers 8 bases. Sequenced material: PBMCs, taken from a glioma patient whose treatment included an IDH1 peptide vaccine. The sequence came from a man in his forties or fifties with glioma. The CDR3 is CASSSTGTGNEKLFF. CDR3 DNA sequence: TGTGCCAGCAGTTCGACCGGGACAGGCAATGAAAAACTGTTTTTT.